A selection of T cell receptor beta chains follows, all from one sample in a study of OX40 agonist ivuxolimab in advanced cancers. Profiled with immunoSEQ multiplex PCR; TCRdb holds only in-frame clones, not every one. The table includes about 43,000 clones, approximately 83% detected once. Sequencing was performed on CD4+ or CD8+ T cells sorted from blood, taken in a trial of the OX40 agonist ivuxolimab. The receptors here all came from an adult with an advanced solid tumor such as melanoma, head and neck, liver or kidney cancer. The CDR3 runs from the conserved cysteine through the conserved F or W.

TRBJ2-3 | TRBV9 | CASSVSTSGVDTQYF
TRBJ2-2 | TRBV25-1 | CASSGRGQGYTGELFF
TRBJ2-1 | TRBV6-6 | CASSYTKTYNEQFF
TRBJ1-1 | TRBV7-2 | CASSFRTRTQSTEAFF
TRBJ2-7 | TRBV9 | CASSVGTVSSYEQYF
TRBJ1-2 | TRBV6-1 | CASSENNGGGYTF
TRBJ1-2 | TRBV7-9 | CASTAGGTAANYGYTF
TRBJ1-4 | TRBV7-3 | CASRSGTGVEKLFF
TRBJ2-6 | TRBV19 | CASSLGSSSPGANVLTF
TRBJ2-7 | TRBV6-1 | CASRQDRDEQYF
TRBJ2-2 | TRBV6-4 | CASSLSGSHTGELFF
TRBJ1-2 | TRBV7-9 | CASSRTGNYGYTF
TRBJ2-5 | TRBV5-1 | CASRLASQETQYF
TRBJ1-5 | TRBV27 | CASSFSGSVSQPQHF
TRBJ2-3 | TRBV7-9 | CASSFTDTQYF
TRBJ2-2 | TRBV18 | CASSVGQGGTGELFF
TRBJ2-2 | TRBV7-8 | CASSPEAGRGGELFF
TRBJ2-3 | TRBV9 | CASNTGDPGPDTQYF
TRBJ2-1 | TRBV4-1 | CASSQGRSKVYNEQFF
TRBJ2-7 | TRBV6-5 | CASSERQGAYEQYF
TRBJ1-2 | TRBV5-4 | CASSLDVEAARDRYGYTF
TRBJ1-5 | TRBV7-3 | CASPSRATLNQPQHF
TRBJ1-6 | TRBV2 | CASSEAAGGGSPLHF
TRBJ2-7 | TRBV7-2 | CASSHRDRNYEQYF
TRBJ2-6 | TRBV18 | CASSPVGQLLFGANVLTF
TRBJ1-1 | TRBV5-1 | CASSELGNTEAFF
TRBJ2-1 | TRBV2 | CASMLDYLEGDEQFF
TRBJ1-6 | TRBV6-5 | CASSYSNHSPNSPLHF
TRBJ2-4 | TRBV7-9 | CASSLGQPGGAVAKNIQYF
TRBJ1-5 | TRBV7-9 | CASSSPNQPQHF
TRBJ2-1 | TRBV20-1 | CSARDYNEQFF
TRBJ2-1 | TRBV18 | CASLDGNEQFF
TRBJ2-7 | TRBV7-9 | CASSLAGEQYF
TRBJ2-2 | TRBV5-1 | CASSTLGPAVAGELFF